The text below deals with one TCR beta chain. The antigen remains unidentified. The data belong to a study of blood T cells in healthy people across ages. Overall study results and limits: TCR beta diversity tracked closely with naive T cell percentage. Both higher diversity and more naive CD4+ cells marked long-lived donors when set against aged donors. Estimates drawn from one million T cells were deemed to understate diversity.

Next came a second PCR, run for about 6 to 11 cycles, which used a sample-barcoded 5' primer along with a J-beta primer mix. TCRdb ran MiXCR on the 5' RACE reads and lists one entry per CDR3 protein. The sample comprises 1,500,000 or so distinct CDR3 sequences, roughly 59% of which are singletons, and 5.5% to 8% rests with the top ten. The CDR3 totals 14 residues. Trimming stripped 0 bases from V and 4 bases from J, with 8 bases between. CDR1 MGHRA and CDR2 YSYEKL come from the germline V gene. The chain joins TRBV4-1 to TRBJ2-3, with D perhaps matching TRBD2 (5 bases). What was sequenced was blood. This TCR was sampled from a man between 18 and 35 years old in good health. The CDR3 here is CASSQDEGADTQYF. DNA for the CDR3: TGCGCCAGCAGCCAAGATGAGGGAGCAGATACGCAGTATTTT.